The next 21 T cell receptor beta chains were all read from a single sample in a study of blood T cell repertoires in COVID-19. Assay used: immunoSEQ multiplex PCR; TCRdb lists only in-frame clones, some missing. The table includes some 320,000 clones, approximately 89% detected once. Sequenced input: peripheral blood. These receptors were obtained from a woman in her forties or fifties who had recovered from COVID-19.

The J gene is TRBJ1-1, the V gene TRBV6-2 or TRBV6-3, with 7 nucleotides matching TRBD1. The germline V gene has CDR1 MNHEY and CDR2 SVGEGT. The CDR3 consists of 12 residues. After removal of 5 bases from V and 7 bases from J, the junction contained 4 bases not matched to a gene. CDR3 region: CASSPGQFEAFF. CDR3 coding DNA: TGTGCCAGCAGTCCGGGACAGTTTGAAGCTTTCTTT.

V usage is TRBV7-6 and J usage is TRBJ2-5; tentative D call: TRBD2 (5 bases). The CDR3 is 15 residues long. Trimming took off 4 bases at V and 5 bases at J, with 17 bases between the two ends. CDR1 is SGHVS, CDR2 FNYEAQ, per germline. In DNA form, the CDR3 reads TGTGCCAGCAGCTCCCAGACTGGCGGCGGGGAGACCCAGTACTTC. It specifies CASSSQTGGGETQYF.

The J gene is TRBJ1-1, the V gene TRBV5-1; D may be TRBD1 (5 bases). There are 13 residues in the CDR3. V was cut by 2 bases and J by 6 bases, with 11 bases left in between. Germline CDR1 is SGHRS and CDR2 is YFSETQ. In nucleotides, the CDR3 is TGCGCCAGCAGCTTCGGACAAAGTCCTGAAGCTTTCTTT. As protein: CASSFGQSPEAFF.

This rearrangement joins TRBV9 to TRBJ1-3; 10 bases are shared with TRBD1. Losses at the gene ends were 3 bases for V and 4 bases for J; bases not matched to a gene: 4. CDR3 length equals 15 residues. Germline CDR1 and CDR2: SGDLS and YYNGEE. CDR3 nucleotides: TGTGCCAGCAGCGAGGGGACAGGGGTCGGAAACACCATATATTTT. It codes for CASSEGTGVGNTIYF.

This chain uses TRBV4-3 with TRBJ2-1; 9 nucleotides align to TRBD2. Germline values: CDR1 LGHNA, CDR2 YSLEER. J lost 2 bases, V lost 1 base, and 12 bases had no gene match. This CDR3 spans 19 amino acids. CDR3 residues: CASSQVWQRGAETYNEQFF. The CDR3 region has the DNA TGCGCCAGCAGCCAAGTATGGCAGCGGGGGGCCGAGACCTACAATGAGCAGTTCTTC.

This clone has just one count. The J gene is TRBJ1-2, the V gene TRBV2, with a possible D match to TRBD1 (5 bases). The CDR3 extends over 12 amino acids. V was shortened by 3 bases and J by 8 bases, with 10 bases between the two germline ends. Germline V gene data show CDR1 as SNHLY and CDR2 as FYNNEI. CDR3 nucleotides: TGTGCCAGCAGTGACAGGGCCCGGGGCTACACCTTC. This codes for CASSDRARGYTF.

The chain employs TRBV7-8 and TRBJ1-6; D possibly corresponds to TRBD1 (5 bases). Germline loops: CDR1 SGHVS, CDR2 FQNEAQ. Trimming pared 6 bases from V and 10 bases from J, leaving 13 bases between. The CDR3 extends over 13 amino acids. DNA of the CDR3: TGTGCCAGCAGTCAGGGCCAGCCATCACCCCTCCACTTT. It yields the protein CASSQGQPSPLHF. Full variable domain (missing parts from reference TRBV7-8 and TRBJ1-6): GAGVSQSPRYKVAKRGQDVALRCDPISGHVSLFWYQQALGQGPEFLTYFQNEAQLDKSGLPSDRFFAERPEGSVSTLKIQRTQQEDSAVYLCASSQGQPSPLHFGNGTRLTVT.

The chain employs TRBV20-1 and TRBJ1-2; D perhaps matches TRBD1 (5 bases). The CDR3 covers 15 residues. Looked up from germline, CDR1 is DFQATT and CDR2 is SNEGSKA (reference sequence). Trimming cost V 3 bases and J 2 bases, with 16 bases left between them. The CDR3 nucleotides read TGCAGTGCTAGTACTCCAGGGTTAGGGAACTATGGCTACACCTTC. Amino acids: CSASTPGLGNYGYTF.

The chain has TRBV7-8 and TRBJ2-7; D is perhaps TRBD2 (7 bases). Looked up from germline, CDR1 is SGHVS and CDR2 is FQNEAQ. CDR3 size: 16 residues. The V end lost 5 bases, the J end lost 2 bases, and 19 bases lay between the germline ends. CDR3: CASSREWGGNAYEQYF. In DNA form, the CDR3 reads TGTGCCAGCAGCCGAGAGTGGGGGGGCAACGCCTACGAGCAGTACTTC. Filled out from reference TRBV7-8 and TRBJ2-7, the complete variable domain reads GAGVSQSPRYKVAKRGQDVALRCDPISGHVSLFWYQQALGQGPEFLTYFQNEAQLDKSGLPSDRFFAERPEGSVSTLKIQRTQQEDSAVYLCASSREWGGNAYEQYFGPGTRLTVT.

V gene TRBV10-3 combines with J gene TRBJ2-7; 8 bases are shared with TRBD1. The V gene end was trimmed by 9 bases and the J gene end by 0 bases; junction bases not matched to a gene: 4. The CDR3 sequence is 13 residues long. Looked up from germline, CDR1 is ENHRY and CDR2 is SYGVKD. CDR3 nucleotide sequence: TGTGCCATTGGGACAGGACTCTCCTACGAGCAGTACTTC. Translating gives CAIGTGLSYEQYF.

Here the CDR3 reads CASSPGTDYEQYF. In DNA, the CDR3 is TGTGCCAGCAGCCCAGGGACAGACTACGAGCAGTACTTC. The rearrangement uses TRBV11-3 and TRBJ2-7, with TRBD1 matching over 7 bases. The V and J ends lost 5 bases and 3 bases, in that order; junction bases with no gene match: 4. The CDR3 spans 13 residues. Germline V gene lookup returns CDR1 SGHNT and CDR2 YENEEA.

The chain uses TRBV15 and TRBJ2-2, with 10 nucleotides matching TRBD2. The J segment lost 1 base and the V segment lost 4 bases, leaving 3 bases of the junction unmatched. Germline V lookup: CDR1 LNHNV, CDR2 YYDKDF (reference sequence). The CDR3 has 16 residues. CDR3 DNA sequence: TGTGCCACCAGCAAAGGACTAGCGGAGAACACCGGGGAGCTGTTTTTT. Translated: CATSKGLAENTGELFF. Full variable domain (rest looked up from reference TRBV15 and TRBJ2-2): DAMVIQNPRYQVTQFGKPVTLSCSQTLNHNVMYWYQQKSSQAPKLLFHYYDKDFNNEADTPDNFQSRRPNTSFCFLDIRSPGLGDTAMYLCATSKGLAENTGELFFGEGSRLTVL.

The rearrangement uses TRBV20-1 and TRBJ1-2, with TRBD1 as a possible D gene (5 bases). The CDR3 loop spans 11 amino acids. Germline CDR1 reads DFQATT; CDR2 reads SNEGSKA (reference sequence). Deletions cut 6 bases from V and 6 bases from J, with 11 bases between. The CDR3 DNA follows: TGCAGTGCCCGGGGAGGGGATGGCTACACCTTC. Its translation is CSARGGDGYTF.

A single count supports this clone. The gene calls are TRBV19 and TRBJ2-1, with TRBD2 matching over 10 bases. This CDR3 contains 15 residues. The germline CDR1 and CDR2 sequences are LNHDA and SQIVND (reference sequence). The V and J ends lost 7 bases and 5 bases, in that order; junction bases with no gene match: 8. CDR3 region: CASNPGLATNNEQFF. The CDR3 DNA follows: TGTGCCAGTAATCCGGGACTAGCGACCAACAATGAGCAGTTCTTC.

The chain joins TRBV11-1 to TRBJ2-5; tentative D call: TRBD2 (6 bases). Between the trimmed V and J ends, which lost 5 bases and 2 bases, there was a span of 12 bases. CDR3 length: 14 residues. CDR1 is SGHAT, CDR2 FQDESV, per germline (reference sequence). CDR3 residues: CASSVGTFQETQYF. The CDR3 DNA sequence: TGTGCCAGCAGCGTCGGGACTTTTCAAGAGACCCAGTACTTC. Looking up the rest from reference TRBV11-1 and TRBJ2-5 gives the full variable domain: EAEVAQSPRYKITEKSQAVAFWCDPISGHATLYWYRQILGQGPELLVQFQDESVVDDSQLPKDRFSAERLKGVDSTLKIQPAELGDSAMYLCASSVGTFQETQYFGPGTRLLVL.

The V and J genes are TRBV28 and TRBJ2-2; D is ambiguous. Germline lookup yields CDR1 MDHEN and CDR2 SYDVKM. Between the trimmed V and J ends, which lost 7 bases and 6 bases, there was a span of 3 bases. CDR3 length: 10 amino acids. The CDR3 DNA sequence: TGTGCCAGCACGTCCGGGGAGCTGTTTTTT. This gives the protein CASTSGELFF.

This clone occurred a few times. The chain combines TRBV19 with TRBJ1-1; D remains unclear. The germline gives CDR1 LNHDA, CDR2 SQIVND (reference sequence). The CDR3 loop spans 13 amino acids. Trimming removed 4 bases from V and 1 base from J, with 7 bases in between. The CDR3 nucleotides read TGTGCCAGTAGTAACACTAAGAACACTGAAGCTTTCTTT. Protein product: CASSNTKNTEAFF.

This clone showed up just once. The chain has TRBV3-1 (or the pseudogene TRBV3-2) and TRBJ1-1; the D gene is possibly TRBD1 (6 bases). Per germline, CDR1 LGHDT and CDR2 YNNKEL (reference sequence). The CDR3 runs to 16 residues. The V end lost 3 bases, the J end lost 1 base, and 15 bases lay between the germline ends. CDR3 loop: CASSQAGDRPNTEAFF. The CDR3 coding sequence is TGTGCCAGCAGCCAGGCCGGAGACAGGCCGAACACTGAAGCTTTCTTT.

This sequence joins TRBV15 and TRBJ2-3; D not resolved. The CDR3 has 14 residues. CDR1 is LNHNV, CDR2 YYDKDF, per germline (reference sequence). V shed 3 bases and J shed 3 bases, with 10 bases lying between them. This CDR3 reads CATSRASRTDTQYF. DNA of the CDR3: TGTGCCACCAGCAGGGCTTCGAGGACAGATACGCAGTATTTT.

The rearrangement joins TRBV6-2 or TRBV6-3 to TRBJ1-2; D unclear. CDR1 and CDR2 from the germline V gene are MNHEY and SVGEGT. The CDR3 is 14 amino acids. The V end was cut by 3 bases, the J end by 4 bases, with 12 bases between. In nucleotides, the CDR3 is TGTGCCAGCAGTTATCTCGGGGTCGGCTATGGCTACACCTTC. It specifies CASSYLGVGYGYTF.

This chain uses TRBV5-1 with TRBJ1-2, with D hard to call. V gave up 0 bases and J gave up 5 bases, with 11 bases separating them. The CDR3 is 14 residues long. Germline assignment: CDR1 SGHRS and CDR2 YFSETQ. For the CDR3, the DNA is TGCGCCAGCAGCTTGGAATCCCCGGTTTATGGCTACACCTTC. Residues: CASSLESPVYGYTF.